A single sample is the source of the 13 T cell receptor beta chains below, sequenced in a study of blood T cell repertoires in COVID-19 (dated by TCRdb to 2020 to 2021). Library method: the immunoSEQ multiplex PCR assay. Entries here come from immuneACCESS through TCRdb and include only in-frame sequences with V and J called. Some clones fail to appear in such tables; in the studies checked, an unresolved V gene covers under half of the shortfall, and the cause of the remainder is unknown. This sample comprises over 250,000 clones, roughly nine tenths of them detected only once. Of the sample, 2% to 3% is held by the ten largest clones. Sequencing input: PBMCs or T cells enriched from blood (not recorded which). The origin of the receptors is a man aged 60 to 75 who had recovered from COVID-19.

The CDR3 loop reads CASSVGPRTGAGELFF. CDR3 in DNA: TGTGCCAGCAGCGTAGGCCCCCGGACAGGGGCCGGGGAGCTGTTTTTT. The chain has TRBV9 and TRBJ2-2, with 9 bases lining up with TRBD1. V lost 0 bases to trimming and J lost 6 bases; unmatched junction nucleotides: 6. Germline assignment: CDR1 SGDLS and CDR2 YYNGEE. This CDR3 has 16 residues.

The chain couples TRBV5-1 to TRBJ1-1, with D perhaps TRBD1 (5 bases). Trimming left V 1 base short and J 1 base short, with 8 bases between. This CDR3 has 14 amino acids. Germline V gives CDR1 SGHRS, CDR2 YFSETQ. CDR3 protein: CASSLYGQNTEAFF. Written as DNA, the CDR3 is TGCGCCAGCAGCTTGTACGGACAGAACACTGAAGCTTTCTTT.

This chain uses TRBV7-9 with TRBJ1-1, with 11 bases fitting TRBD1. The CDR3 totals 15 residues. Trimming removed 5 bases from V and 3 bases from J; junction bases left unmatched: 5. Germline CDR1 is SEHNR and CDR2 is FQNEAQ (reference sequence). Written as DNA, the CDR3 is TGTGCCAGCAGCCGCTGGACAGGGGGCGACACTGAAGCTTTCTTT. Its protein is CASSRWTGGDTEAFF.

This chain links TRBV18 with TRBJ1-2, with TRBD1 matching over 9 bases. The J segment lost 6 bases and the V segment lost 2 bases, leaving 7 bases of the junction unmatched. CDR3 length: 15 residues. Germline lookup yields CDR1 KGHSH and CDR2 LQKENI. CDR3 loop: CASSPTSQGAHGYTF. Written as DNA, the CDR3 is TGTGCCAGCTCACCAACCTCACAGGGGGCTCATGGCTACACCTTC.

The chain uses TRBV11-1 and TRBJ2-1; D ambiguous. The CDR3 covers 15 residues. In germline, CDR1 is SGHAT, CDR2 FQDESV (reference sequence). Trimming took 5 bases from V and 9 from J, leaving 20 bases between them. The CDR3: CASSRSQPPMGEQFF. The CDR3 DNA reads TGTGCCAGCAGCCGTAGCCAGCCCCCGATGGGTGAGCAGTTCTTC. The full variable domain, in which reference TRBV11-1 and TRBJ2-1 provide the parts outside the CDR3, is EAEVAQSPRYKITEKSQAVAFWCDPISGHATLYWYRQILGQGPELLVQFQDESVVDDSQLPKDRFSAERLKGVDSTLKIQPAELGDSAMYLCASSRSQPPMGEQFFGPGTRLTVL.

The CDR3 loop is CASSPRRDSGNTIYF. The CDR3 DNA is TGTGCCAGCAGCCCTCGAAGAGACTCTGGAAACACCATATATTTT. The chain has TRBV7-6 and TRBJ1-3; D gene ambiguous. This CDR3 comprises 15 residues. The V gene lost 5 bases and the J gene lost 0 bases, with 11 bases spanning the gap. CDR1 is SGHVS, CDR2 FNYEAQ, per germline.

The rearrangement joins TRBV4-1 to TRBJ1-4; D is perhaps TRBD1 (5 bases). Germline CDR1 and CDR2: MGHRA and YSYEKL. There are 15 residues in the CDR3. Trimming pared 1 base from V and 8 bases from J, leaving 14 bases between. CDR3 sequence reads: CASSQGGPGGEKLFF. The CDR3 DNA reads TGCGCCAGCAGCCAAGGGGGACCGGGAGGCGAAAAACTGTTTTTT.

The J gene is TRBJ1-6, the V gene TRBV6-6, with TRBD1 matching over 10 bases. The V gene end was trimmed by 2 bases and the J gene end by 7 bases; junction bases not matched to a gene: 5. The germline CDR1 and CDR2 sequences are MNHNY and SVGAGI (reference sequence). The CDR3 has 16 amino acids. The CDR3, as DNA: TGTGCCAGCAGTTACCTGGGACAGGGGATGAATTCACCCCTCCACTTT. As protein: CASSYLGQGMNSPLHF.

The chain has TRBV18 and TRBJ2-5, with 8 bases identical to TRBD1. The CDR3 covers 14 residues. Per the germline V gene, CDR1 is KGHSH and CDR2 is LQKENI. The junction had 3 bases not matched to a gene; V was cut back by 1 base and J by 5 bases. The chain's CDR3 is CASSPRTGTETQYF. DNA of the CDR3: TGTGCCAGCTCACCACGGACAGGGACTGAGACCCAGTACTTC.

The chain links TRBV4-3 to TRBJ2-1, with 9 nucleotides matching TRBD1. CDR3 length: 14 amino acids. CDR1 and CDR2 from the germline V gene are LGHNA and YSLEER. V lost 3 bases, J lost 8 bases, and 5 bases stayed unmatched. Here the CDR3 DNA reads TGCGCCAGCAGCCACGGGACAGGGCCCGATGAGCAGTTCTTC. Its translation: CASSHGTGPDEQFF.

V gene TRBV3-1 (or the pseudogene TRBV3-2) combines with J gene TRBJ1-2; possibly TRBD1 for D (5 bases). Germline CDR1 LGHDT, CDR2 YNNKEL (reference sequence). This CDR3 is built from 13 residues. Trimming cost V 4 bases and J 8 bases, with 14 bases left between them. Here the CDR3 DNA reads TGTGCCAGCAGCCTCCGGCAGGGATTAGGCTACACCTTC. Translating it yields CASSLRQGLGYTF.

CDR3 in DNA: TGTGCCAGCAGCGTTGGGACTAGCGGGGGGGCCGCTGAGCAGTTCTTC. It translates to CASSVGTSGGAAEQFF. The V call is TRBV9, the J call TRBJ2-1, with 16 bases aligning to TRBD2. V lost 2 bases and J lost 9; bases outside the gene matches: 5. The germline V gene encodes CDR1 SGDLS and CDR2 YYNGEE. The CDR3 is 16 amino acids. Complete variable domain (other parts from reference TRBV9 and TRBJ2-1): DSGVTQTPKHLITATGQRVTLRCSPRSGDLSVYWYQQSLDQGLQFLIQYYNGEERAKGNILERFSAQQFPDLHSELNLSSLELGDSALYFCASSVGTSGGAAEQFFGPGTRLTVL.

The sample holds a few counts of this clone. The chain links TRBV5-1 to TRBJ1-6, with 9 bases fitting TRBD1. The CDR3 extends over 15 amino acids. Germline trimming cut 7 bases from V and 10 bases from J; bases unmatched to any gene: 12. The germline gives CDR1 SGHRS, CDR2 YFSETQ. CDR3 sequence: CASSDQTGGQSPLHF. CDR3 DNA: TGCGCCAGCTCTGACCAGACAGGGGGACAGTCACCCCTCCACTTT.